This T cell receptor (beta chain) came from a study of shared T cell receptors in the human thymus. The data were produced by immunoSEQ multiplex PCR, yet TCRdb's version contains in-frame clones alone and is incomplete. The repertoire holds hundreds of thousands of clones, with 80% to 90% as singletons. These sequences were also reported in another study, on human thymus T cells. Per that paper: Infants served as donors; they were healthy and Finnish and were having corrective surgery for congenital heart defects. Usage of V and J genes appeared biased in thymic and blood repertoires.

This TCR was recovered from a girl less than two years old with a congenital heart defect. Source material: thymocytes.

CDR3 nucleotides: TGTGCCAGTACCCCTAACTGGGGCGGGGGGAATAGCAATCAGCCCCAGCATTTT. The encoded protein is CASTPNWGGGNSNQPQHF. The genes are TRBV19 and TRBJ1-5, with D maybe TRBD1 (5 bases). V was cut by 7 bases and J by 0 bases, with 22 bases left in between. Germline CDR1 LNHDA, CDR2 SQIVND (reference sequence). The CDR3 is 18 amino acids.